The 21 T cell receptor beta chains reported below all come from one sample, sequenced in a study of T cell responses to AZD1222 COVID-19 vaccine. Measured with immunoSEQ multiplex PCR; TCRdb has only the in-frame clones, and not every one. The table includes 140,000 to 150,000 clones, more than 85% detected once. The sequencing here drew on peripheral blood, taken on day 0 of AZD1222 vaccination. All receptors derive from an adult in good health.

The chain links TRBV12-3 or TRBV12-4 to TRBJ1-5, with D perhaps matching TRBD1 (6 bases). V was cut by 6 bases and J by 3 bases, with 9 bases left in between. The CDR3 is 13 residues long. Here the CDR3 reads CASRQGHNQPQHF. Here the CDR3 DNA reads TGTGCCAGCAGACAGGGACACAATCAGCCCCAGCATTTT.

The chain has TRBV7-8 and TRBJ2-5; D could derive from TRBD1 or TRBD2 (5 bases each). The V gene's germline CDR1 is SGHVS and CDR2 FQNEAQ. This CDR3 is 15 amino acids long. Deletions cut 4 bases from V and 4 bases from J, with 16 bases between. CDR3 DNA: TGTGCCAGCAGCTCACTCAACGGGGCAACAGAGACCCAGTACTTC. It is translated as CASSSLNGATETQYF.

This chain links TRBV13 with TRBJ2-7; D gene ambiguous. CDR3 length: 15 amino acids. Germline CDR1 is PRHDT and CDR2 is FYEKMQ (reference sequence). Trimming removed 2 bases from V and 6 bases from J, with 17 bases in between. The CDR3 loop reads CASSLRARSPTEQYF. CDR3 DNA: TGTGCCAGCAGCTTACGCGCTAGAAGCCCTACCGAGCAGTACTTC.

This rearrangement joins TRBV9 to TRBJ1-1, with D possibly being TRBD1 (5 bases). Trimming cost V 3 bases and J 6 bases, with 9 bases left between them. The CDR3 is 12 residues long. Germline values: CDR1 SGDLS, CDR2 YYNGEE. The CDR3 DNA reads as TGTGCCAGCAGCGCGGACAAGGCTGAAGCTTTCTTT. Amino acids: CASSADKAEAFF.

The chain links TRBV6-5 to TRBJ2-4, with D perhaps matching TRBD1 (7 bases). CDR1 is MNHEY, CDR2 SVGAGI, per germline. V dropped 2 bases and J dropped 7 bases, with 12 bases sitting between them. This CDR3 has 14 amino acids. CDR3 protein: CASSYAGGWNIQYF. The CDR3 DNA follows: TGTGCCAGCAGTTACGCAGGGGGGTGGAACATTCAGTACTTC.

The CDR3 nucleotides are TGTGCCAGTAGGTCACGGGGACAGGGGGACACAGATACGCAGTATTTT. Translated, it gives CASRSRGQGDTDTQYF. The chain couples TRBV19 to TRBJ2-3; 11 bases are shared with TRBD1. Germline V lookup: CDR1 LNHDA, CDR2 SQIVND (reference sequence). V gave up 6 bases and J gave up 2 bases; unmatched junction bases: 7. The CDR3 length is 16 residues.

As to this clone: At one end, the junction sequence differs from germline, possibly due to a read error. The V gene is TRBV10-3, the J gene TRBJ2-1; 7 bases map to TRBD1. This CDR3 is 15 amino acids long. The germline CDR1 and CDR2 sequences are ENHRY and SYGVKD. The chain's CDR3 is CAIRGDSTGYSEQFF. The CDR3 DNA reads as TGTGCCATCAGGGGGGACAGCACAGGATACAGTGAGCAGTTCTTC.

The chain employs TRBV18 and TRBJ1-2; D is possibly TRBD1 (5 bases). V lost 2 bases and J lost 6, with 10 bases in between. CDR1 is KGHSH, CDR2 LQKENI, per germline. CDR3 length: 13 amino acids. CDR3 protein: CASSPGGEDGYTF. In nucleotides, the CDR3 is TGTGCCAGCTCACCAGGGGGGGAGGATGGCTACACCTTC.

The V gene is TRBV5-1, the J gene TRBJ2-6, with 9 bases lining up with TRBD1. This CDR3 is 17 amino acids long. Germline CDR1 is SGHRS and CDR2 is YFSETQ. The V gene end was trimmed by 5 bases and the J gene end by 2 bases; junction bases not matched to a gene: 8. Here the CDR3 reads CASRGQGILAGANVLTF. CDR3 in DNA: TGCGCCAGCAGAGGACAGGGGATTCTTGCTGGGGCCAACGTCCTGACTTTC. Full variable domain (remainder filled in from reference TRBV5-1 and TRBJ2-6): KAGVTQTPRYLIKTRGQQVTLSCSPISGHRSVSWYQQTPGQGLQFLFEYFSETQRNKGNFPGRFSGRQFSNSRSEMNVSTLELGDSALYLCASRGQGILAGANVLTFGAGSRLTVL.

The chain uses TRBV19 and TRBJ1-5; D is ambiguous. The germline gives CDR1 LNHDA, CDR2 SQIVND (reference sequence). Trimming stripped 6 bases from V and 0 bases from J, with 12 bases between. The CDR3 sequence is 15 residues long. This chain's CDR3 is CASSDTVYSNQPQHF. The CDR3 DNA sequence: TGTGCCAGTAGCGATACGGTCTATAGCAATCAGCCCCAGCATTTT.

The gene calls are TRBV10-1 and TRBJ2-7, with D perhaps being TRBD1 or TRBD2 (6 bases each). This CDR3 has 14 amino acids. Deletions cut 0 bases from V and 7 bases from J, with 13 bases between. Germline lookup yields CDR1 WNHNN and CDR2 SYGVQD (reference sequence). DNA of the CDR3: TGCGCCAGCAGTGAGTCCGGGGGCCGGCGGGAGCAGTACTTC. This translates into CASSESGGRREQYF.

The chain uses TRBV20-1 and TRBJ2-1; D is perhaps TRBD2 (5 bases). This CDR3 region has 14 residues. Per the germline V gene, CDR1 is DFQATT and CDR2 is SNEGSKA (reference sequence). V was shortened by 6 bases and J by 5 bases, with 17 bases between the two germline ends. CDR3: CSASRTATHNEQFF. In nucleotides, the CDR3 is TGCAGTGCCAGTAGGACTGCCACCCACAATGAGCAGTTCTTC.

The chain uses TRBV5-1 and TRBJ1-2; TRBD1 might be the D (6 bases). V dropped 7 bases and J dropped 3 bases, with 13 bases sitting between them. This CDR3 region has 13 residues. Per the germline V gene, CDR1 is SGHRS and CDR2 is YFSETQ. In DNA form, the CDR3 reads TGCGCCAGCTTCCAGGAGGGGGACTATGGCTACACCTTC. Its translation is CASFQEGDYGYTF.

The CDR3 spells CASSSGTRVNTEAFF. CDR3 in DNA: TGTGCCAGCTCATCTGGGACGAGAGTGAACACTGAAGCTTTCTTT. J is TRBJ1-1 and V is TRBV3-1 (or the pseudogene TRBV3-2); tentatively, D is TRBD1 (5 bases). Trimming removed 8 bases at V and 0 bases at J, with 16 bases between. CDR1 is LGHDT, CDR2 YNNKEL, per germline (reference sequence). CDR3 size: 15 residues.

The chain joins TRBV11-2 to TRBJ1-2, with D unresolved. Germline V gene lookup returns CDR1 SGHAT and CDR2 FQNNGV. Trimming shortened V by 1 base and J by 4 bases, and 10 bases separated the two germline ends. There are 14 residues in the CDR3. The CDR3 reads CASSLVVTGYGYTF. CDR3 sequence (DNA): TGTGCCAGCAGCTTAGTCGTTACGGGCTATGGCTACACCTTC.

The chain joins TRBV3-1 (or the pseudogene TRBV3-2) to TRBJ1-1; D is unresolved. V lost 1 base to trimming and J lost 4 bases, with 10 bases between them. Germline assignment: CDR1 LGHDT and CDR2 YNNKEL (reference sequence). CDR3 length equals 14 residues. Here the CDR3 reads CASSQAGLSTEAFF. As DNA, the CDR3 is TGTGCCAGCAGCCAAGCAGGCCTTTCCACTGAAGCTTTCTTT.

The chain uses TRBV5-4 and TRBJ1-1; D gene unclear. The V gene lost 5 bases and the J gene lost 5 bases, with 16 bases spanning the gap. The germline gives CDR1 SGHNT, CDR2 YYREEE (reference sequence). The CDR3 totals 14 residues. The CDR3 coding sequence is TGTGCCAGCAGTCAAGGGAGAGACGGGACTGAAGCTTTCTTT. Encoded protein: CASSQGRDGTEAFF.

V and J are TRBV7-8 and TRBJ2-7, with 8 bases identical to TRBD1. Trimming cost V 4 bases and J 6 bases; bases outside gene matches: 11. Germline V gene lookup returns CDR1 SGHVS and CDR2 FQNEAQ. CDR3 length: 15 residues. This CDR3 reads CASSSRTGIRGEQYF. DNA of the CDR3: TGTGCCAGCAGCTCCCGGACAGGGATTAGAGGCGAGCAGTACTTC.

The genes are TRBV7-2 and TRBJ2-5; no clear D gene. The CDR3 loop spans 13 amino acids. V dropped 2 bases and J dropped 5 bases, with 9 bases sitting between them. CDR1 SGHTA and CDR2 FQGNSA come from the germline V gene. The CDR3 loop is CASSLMGFETQYF. CDR3 nucleotide sequence: TGTGCCAGCAGCTTAATGGGTTTCGAGACCCAGTACTTC.

The chain recombines TRBV6-5 with TRBJ2-2, with a weak D call TRBD1 (6 bases). Trimming stripped 6 bases from V and 0 bases from J, with 8 bases between. CDR3 length equals 14 residues. Germline V gene sequence: CDR1 MNHEY, CDR2 SVGAGI. In DNA form, the CDR3 reads TGTGCCAGCAGACGACAGGCGAACACCGGGGAGCTGTTTTTT. Translating it yields CASRRQANTGELFF.

In DNA form, the CDR3 reads TGTGCCAGCAGCTTACGCCGGACAGGGATGGTCGGAGATACGCAGTATTTT. Encoded protein: CASSLRRTGMVGDTQYF. The rearrangement joins TRBV5-6 to TRBJ2-3; the match to TRBD1 covers 8 bases. Trimming cost V 2 bases and J 5 bases; bases outside gene matches: 13. CDR3 length: 17 amino acids. Per germline, CDR1 SGHDT and CDR2 YYEEEE.